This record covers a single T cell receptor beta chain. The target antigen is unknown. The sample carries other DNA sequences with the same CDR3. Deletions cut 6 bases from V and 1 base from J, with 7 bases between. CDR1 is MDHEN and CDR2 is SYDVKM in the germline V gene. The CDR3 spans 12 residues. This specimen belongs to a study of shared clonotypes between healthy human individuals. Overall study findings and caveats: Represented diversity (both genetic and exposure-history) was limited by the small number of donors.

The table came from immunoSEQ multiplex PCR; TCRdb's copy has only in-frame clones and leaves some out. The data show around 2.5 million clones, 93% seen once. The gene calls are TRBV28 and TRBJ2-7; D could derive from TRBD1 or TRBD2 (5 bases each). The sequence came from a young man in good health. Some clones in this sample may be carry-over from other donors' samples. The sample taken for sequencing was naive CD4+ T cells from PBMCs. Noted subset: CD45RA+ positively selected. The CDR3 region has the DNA TGTGCCAGCAGGAGGGGATCCTACGAGCAGTACTTC. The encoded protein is CASRRGSYEQYF.